This T cell receptor beta chain is drawn from a study of T cell repertoires in cytomegalovirus infection (dated by TCRdb to between 2017 and 2020). With respect to the entire study: Peptide stimulations targeted recently identified HLA-C-restricted CMV epitopes, whose presentation resists viral immunomodulation, together with well-studied HLA-B-restricted epitopes. Because public TCR beta signatures pointed to carriage of CMV infection together with the matching HLA type, the HLA type of each donor mattered for the analysis.

According to the study, the label for this sample's treatment or condition signals: in vitro stimulation with specific CMV peptide epitopes to enrich CMV-specific T cells. The sequencer was an Illumina HiSeq 1500. TCRdb took the public reads, trimmed them with fastp at Q25, ran MiXCR for clone calling and kept in-frame beta chains. For every CDR3 protein sequence, its rows merge into one entry that carries the most common genes and DNA. The sample table contains about 830,000 distinct CDR3 sequences; only one count was recorded for 32% of them. The ten top clones hold around 12% of the sample. Trimming takes 5 bases from V and 7 bases from J, and the germline ends sit 14 bases apart. The CDR3 runs 13 residues from the cysteine to the phenylalanine. Just the 39-base CDR3 DNA is kept, in frame starting at base 1. Sequences MNHEY (CDR1) and SMNVEV (CDR2) are obtained from the germline V gene (reference sequence).

As concerns this clonotype: The antigen this receptor binds is unknown. Base qualities are not provided; no much larger clone lies one nucleotide away.

What the authors observed across the whole study: The ex vivo response was dominated by HLA-C-restricted CMV-specific TCR beta clonotypes, and the single most frequent clonotype in two of eight donors was supplied by these HLA-C-restricted clonotypes. Cumulative frequency of public TCR beta family members discriminated carriers of CMV infection plus the relevant HLA type in this cohort and an independent roughly 330-donor cohort.

The sequence is built from TRBV27 and TRBJ1-1, with TRBD1 as a weak D call on 6 bases. The sequence was obtained from a human donor in good health (CMV status not recorded). Some clones in this sample may be carry-over from other donors' samples. Sequenced here: cultured CD8+ T cells from PBMCs, sampled from culture after CMV antigen stimulation. The CDR3 in this case is CASSLYREGEAFF. DNA sequence: TGTGCCAGCAGTCTCTACAGGGAGGGTGAAGCTTTCTTT.